This is a list of T cell receptor beta chains from one sample in a study of T cell responses to AZD1222 COVID-19 vaccine. The repertoire was sequenced with immunoSEQ multiplex PCR; TCRdb's copy has only in-frame clones and lacks some. Of 140,000 to 150,000 clones in the sample, around 91% are singletons; the top ten hold roughly 5%. Sample: peripheral blood, taken on day 0 of AZD1222 vaccination. These receptors were collected from an adult in good health. CDR3s include the opening cysteine and the closing phenylalanine or tryptophan. A D gene is named only where the DNA matches it firmly. For some rows the clone size is stated as once, few or many, or as a class when expanded; others skip it.

clone_size,v_call,j_call,d_call,cdr3_aa
-,TRBV5-1,TRBJ2-2,-,CASRLLNTGELFF
once,TRBV7-2,TRBJ2-7,-,CASSSSLLGEQYF
-,TRBV2,TRBJ1-4,-,CATRRTSMNEKLFF
-,TRBV25-1,TRBJ1-4,TRBD1,CASASGGRNEKLFF
-,TRBV6-6,TRBJ2-1,TRBD1,CASSNDRGPWGEQFF
-,TRBV28,TRBJ1-5,TRBD1,CASSLREDRGRNSNQPQHF
-,TRBV20-1,TRBJ2-7,-,CSASGPSYEQYF
-,TRBV6-4,TRBJ2-2,-,CASSDSYTGELFF
-,TRBV5-1,TRBJ2-2,-,CASSTLGDGELFF
-,TRBV12-3/TRBV12-4,TRBJ1-5,TRBD1,CASRQGNQPQHF
-,TRBV9,TRBJ2-2,-,CASSGMAVNTGELFF
once,TRBV5-8,TRBJ2-1,-,CASSLLEKQFF
-,TRBV5-1,TRBJ2-2,-,CASSLLGSEAGELFF
-,TRBV5-1,TRBJ2-3,-,CASSVWQPSTDTQYF
-,TRBV27,TRBJ2-1,TRBD2,CASRLSGSAYNEQFF
once,TRBV7-9,TRBJ1-1,TRBD1,CASSTSTGVNTEAFF
-,TRBV10-3,TRBJ1-2,TRBD1,CAISGTGTDYGYTF
many,TRBV7-9,TRBJ2-7,-,CASSFQGLEQYF
-,TRBV5-6,TRBJ1-5,-,CASSFLGNSNQPQHF
-,TRBV4-3,TRBJ1-1,-,CASSPSLEGEAFF
-,TRBV9,TRBJ2-5,-,CASSVDPSSPQETQYF
-,TRBV20-1,TRBJ2-7,-,CSAGRRDEQYF
-,TRBV4-1,TRBJ2-7,-,CASSQGTDSYEQYF
once,TRBV2,TRBJ1-2,-,CASSYSYGYTF
-,TRBV20-1,TRBJ1-2,TRBD1,CSASDRGGYTF
-,TRBV7-3,TRBJ1-1,-,CASSLAGVTEAFF
-,TRBV6-2/TRBV6-3,TRBJ2-3,TRBD2,CASSGTSGYTDTQYF
-,TRBV7-3,TRBJ2-3,-,CASSLGLGPTDTQYF
-,TRBV3-1/TRBV3-2,TRBJ1-2,-,CASSQDPSTPYGYTF
few,TRBV4-2,TRBJ1-5,-,CASSQDLNQPQHF
-,TRBV9,TRBJ2-3,-,CASSVEASGQGWASTDTQYF
once,TRBV7-2,TRBJ1-5,-,CASSFGEDQPQHF
-,TRBV3-1/TRBV3-2,TRBJ2-7,-,CASSLWDEQYF
-,TRBV4-2,TRBJ2-1,TRBD2,CASSRSGGALNEQFF
-,TRBV29-1,TRBJ1-4,TRBD1,CSVEDREKLFF
-,TRBV29-1,TRBJ1-1,TRBD1,CSASSQGAGNTEAFF
-,TRBV7-6,TRBJ1-3,-,CASSFRPLRRTTGNTIYF